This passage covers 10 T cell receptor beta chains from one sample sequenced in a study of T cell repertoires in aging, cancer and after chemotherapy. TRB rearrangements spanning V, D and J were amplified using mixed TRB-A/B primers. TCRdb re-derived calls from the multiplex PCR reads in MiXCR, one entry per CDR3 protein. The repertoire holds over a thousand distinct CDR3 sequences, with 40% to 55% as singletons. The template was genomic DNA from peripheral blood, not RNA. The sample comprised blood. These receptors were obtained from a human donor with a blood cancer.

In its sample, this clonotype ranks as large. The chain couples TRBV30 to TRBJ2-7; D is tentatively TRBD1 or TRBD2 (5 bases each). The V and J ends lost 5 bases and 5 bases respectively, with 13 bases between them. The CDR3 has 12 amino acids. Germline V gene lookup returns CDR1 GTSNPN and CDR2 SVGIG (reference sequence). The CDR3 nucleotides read TGTGCCTGGGATTTCATGGGGGACGAGCAGTACTTC. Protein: CAWDFMGDEQYF.

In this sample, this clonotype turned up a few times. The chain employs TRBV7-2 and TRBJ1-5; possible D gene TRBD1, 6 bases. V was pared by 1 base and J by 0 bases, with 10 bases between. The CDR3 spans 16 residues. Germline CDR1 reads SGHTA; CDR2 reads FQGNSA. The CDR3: CASSLGGGFSNQPQHF. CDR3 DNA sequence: TGTGCCAGCAGCTTAGGTGGGGGCTTTAGCAATCAGCCCCAGCATTTT.

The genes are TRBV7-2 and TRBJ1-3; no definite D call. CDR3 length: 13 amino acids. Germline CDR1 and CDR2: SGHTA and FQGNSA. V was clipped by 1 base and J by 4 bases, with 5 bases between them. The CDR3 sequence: CASSLVGGNTIYF. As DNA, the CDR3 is TGTGCCAGCAGCTTAGTTGGGGGAAACACCATATATTTT.

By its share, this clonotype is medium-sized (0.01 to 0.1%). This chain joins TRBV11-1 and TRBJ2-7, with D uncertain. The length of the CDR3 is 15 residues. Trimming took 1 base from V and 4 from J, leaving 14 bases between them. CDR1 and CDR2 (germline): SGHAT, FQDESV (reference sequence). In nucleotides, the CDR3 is TGTGCCAGCAGCTTAGGGGCAGGATCTCAATACGAGCAGTACTTC. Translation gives CASSLGAGSQYEQYF.

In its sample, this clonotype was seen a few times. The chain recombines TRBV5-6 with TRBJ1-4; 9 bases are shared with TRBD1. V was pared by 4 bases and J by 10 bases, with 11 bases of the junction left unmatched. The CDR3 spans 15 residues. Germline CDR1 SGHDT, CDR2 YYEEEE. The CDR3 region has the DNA TGTGCCAGCAGCCAACCCTCGGGACAGGGTGGAAAACTGTTTTTT. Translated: CASSQPSGQGGKLFF.

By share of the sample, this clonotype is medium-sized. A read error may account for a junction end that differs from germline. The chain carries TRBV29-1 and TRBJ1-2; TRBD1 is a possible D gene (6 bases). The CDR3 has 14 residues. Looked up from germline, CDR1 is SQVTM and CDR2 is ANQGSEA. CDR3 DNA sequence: TGCAGCGTTCAAGACAGGCAAACAAACTATGGCTACACCTTC. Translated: CSVQDRQTNYGYTF.

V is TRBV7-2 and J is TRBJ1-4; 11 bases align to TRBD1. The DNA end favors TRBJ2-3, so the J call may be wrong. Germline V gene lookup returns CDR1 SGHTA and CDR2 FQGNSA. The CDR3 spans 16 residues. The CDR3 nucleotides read TGTGCCAGCAGCCGGGCGGACAGGGGGCTTAGGGATACGCAGTATTTT. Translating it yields CASSRADRGLRDTQYF.

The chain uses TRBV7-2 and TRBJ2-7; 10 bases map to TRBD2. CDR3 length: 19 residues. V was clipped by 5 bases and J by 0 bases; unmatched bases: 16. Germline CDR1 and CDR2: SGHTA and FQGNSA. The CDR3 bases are TGTGCCAGCAGCCTTCCGGCTAGCGGGAGCAGAAGTCCCTCCTACGAGCAGTACTTC. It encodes CASSLPASGSRSPSYEQYF.

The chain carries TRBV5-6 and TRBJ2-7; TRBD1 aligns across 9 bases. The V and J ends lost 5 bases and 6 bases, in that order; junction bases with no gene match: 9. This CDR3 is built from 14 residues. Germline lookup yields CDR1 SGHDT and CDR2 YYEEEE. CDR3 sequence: CASRWGQGWCEQYF. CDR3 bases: TGTGCCAGCAGATGGGGACAGGGCTGGTGCGAGCAGTACTTC. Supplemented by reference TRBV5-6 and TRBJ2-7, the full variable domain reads DAGVTQSPTHLIKTRGQQVTLRCSPKSGHDTVSWYQQALGQGPQFIFQYYEEEERQRGNFPDRFSGHQFPNYSSELNVNALLLGDSALYLCASRWGQGWCEQYFGPGTRLTVT.

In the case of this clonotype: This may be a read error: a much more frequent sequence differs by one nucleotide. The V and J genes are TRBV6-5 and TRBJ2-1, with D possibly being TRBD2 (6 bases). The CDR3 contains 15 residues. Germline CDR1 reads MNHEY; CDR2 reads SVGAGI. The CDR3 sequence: CASSRGLRDVNEQLF. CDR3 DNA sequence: TGTGCCAGCAGTCGGGGACTTCGGGACGTGAATGAGCAGTTATTC.